This T cell receptor (beta chain) stems from a study of T cells in Graves' hyperthyroidism and ophthalmopathy. With regard to this clonotype: Its antigen is unidentified.

The CDR3 covers 17 residues. V shed 6 bases and J shed 6 bases, with 24 bases lying between them. CDR1 is SGHRS, CDR2 YFSETQ, per germline. There were TCR beta CDR3 regions amplified from RNA transcripts. The HTBI primer set drove a first-round RT-PCR of the TCR CDR3. TCRdb ran MiXCR on the multiplex PCR reads and lists one entry per CDR3 protein. This sample has under 400,000 distinct CDR3 sequences, with roughly a fifth found just once. General study results and limits: Within blood appeared most thyroid clonotypes that had expanded above 0.001. It was a median around 6 months before onset that the model predicted ophthalmopathy.

Sequences were obtained from blood. V usage is TRBV5-1 and J usage is TRBJ2-2, with D tentatively TRBD2 (5 bases). The clonotype comes from a woman between 50 and 59 years old with Graves' hyperthyroidism. The CDR3 region has the DNA TGCGCCAGCAACACCCTTCCCGGGGAAGGGATTGCCGGGGAGCTGTTTTTT. Protein: CASNTLPGEGIAGELFF.